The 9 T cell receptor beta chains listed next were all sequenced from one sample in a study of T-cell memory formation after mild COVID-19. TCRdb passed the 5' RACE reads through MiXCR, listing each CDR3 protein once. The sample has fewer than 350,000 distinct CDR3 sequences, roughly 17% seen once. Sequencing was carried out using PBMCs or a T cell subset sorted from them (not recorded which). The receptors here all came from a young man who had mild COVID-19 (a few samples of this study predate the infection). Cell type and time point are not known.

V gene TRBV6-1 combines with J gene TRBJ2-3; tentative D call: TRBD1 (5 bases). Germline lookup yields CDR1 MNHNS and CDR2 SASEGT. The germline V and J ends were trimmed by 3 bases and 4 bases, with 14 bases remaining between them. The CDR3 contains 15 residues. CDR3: CASSDRQPWADTQYF. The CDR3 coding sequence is TGTGCCAGCAGTGACCGACAGCCGTGGGCAGATACGCAGTATTTT.

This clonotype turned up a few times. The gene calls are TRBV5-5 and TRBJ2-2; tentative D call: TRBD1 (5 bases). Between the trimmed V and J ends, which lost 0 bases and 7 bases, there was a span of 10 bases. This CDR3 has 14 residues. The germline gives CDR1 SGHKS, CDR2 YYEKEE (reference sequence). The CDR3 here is CASSLGQLVGELFF. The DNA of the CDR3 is TGTGCCAGCAGCTTGGGACAGCTGGTCGGGGAGCTGTTTTTT.

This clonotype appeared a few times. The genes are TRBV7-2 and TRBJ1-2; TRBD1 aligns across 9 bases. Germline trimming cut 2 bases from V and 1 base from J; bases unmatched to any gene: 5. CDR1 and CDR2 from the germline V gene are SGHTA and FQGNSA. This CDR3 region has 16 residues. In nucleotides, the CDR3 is TGTGCCAGCAGCTTACTGGGGACAGGGATTAACTATGGCTACACCTTC. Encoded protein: CASSLLGTGINYGYTF.

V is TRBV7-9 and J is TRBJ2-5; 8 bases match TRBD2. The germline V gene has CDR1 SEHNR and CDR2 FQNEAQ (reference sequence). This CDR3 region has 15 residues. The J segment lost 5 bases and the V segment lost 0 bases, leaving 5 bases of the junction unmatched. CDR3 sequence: CASSLAGLAWETQYF. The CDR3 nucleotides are TGTGCCAGCAGCTTAGCAGGACTAGCCTGGGAGACCCAGTACTTC.

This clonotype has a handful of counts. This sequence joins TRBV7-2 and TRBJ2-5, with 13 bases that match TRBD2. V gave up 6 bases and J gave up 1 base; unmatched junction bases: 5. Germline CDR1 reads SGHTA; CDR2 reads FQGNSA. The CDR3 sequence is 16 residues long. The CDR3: CASRPTSGGIQETQYF. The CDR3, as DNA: TGTGCCAGCAGGCCGACTAGCGGGGGGATCCAAGAGACCCAGTACTTC.

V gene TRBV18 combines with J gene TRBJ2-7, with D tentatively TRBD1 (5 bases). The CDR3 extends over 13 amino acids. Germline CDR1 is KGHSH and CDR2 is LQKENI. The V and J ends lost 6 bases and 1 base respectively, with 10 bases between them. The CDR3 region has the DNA TGTGCCAGCTCGCTAGGGGCATCCTACGAGCAGTACTTC. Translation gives CASSLGASYEQYF.

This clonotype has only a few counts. The DNA for the CDR3 is TGTGCCAGTAGTGAATACAGGTCGACCCAGTACTTC. This gives the protein CASSEYRSTQYF. The V gene is TRBV19, the J gene TRBJ2-5, with D possibly matching TRBD1 (5 bases). CDR1 is LNHDA, CDR2 SQIVND, per germline (reference sequence). This CDR3 region has 12 residues. Trimming pared 5 bases from V and 7 bases from J, leaving 11 bases between.

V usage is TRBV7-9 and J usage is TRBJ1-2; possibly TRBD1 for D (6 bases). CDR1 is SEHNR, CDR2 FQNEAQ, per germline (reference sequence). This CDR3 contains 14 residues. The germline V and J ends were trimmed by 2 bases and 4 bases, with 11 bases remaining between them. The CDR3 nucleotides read TGTGCCAGCAGCTTAATCGGGGGGCCCTATGGCTACACCTTC. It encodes CASSLIGGPYGYTF.

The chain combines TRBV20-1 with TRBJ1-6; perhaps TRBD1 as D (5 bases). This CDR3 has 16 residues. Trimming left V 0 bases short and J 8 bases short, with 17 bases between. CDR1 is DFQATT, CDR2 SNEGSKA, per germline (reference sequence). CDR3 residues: CSARDPPGSVYSPLHF. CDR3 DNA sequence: TGCAGTGCTAGAGATCCCCCAGGGAGCGTGTATTCACCCCTCCACTTT.